This T cell receptor beta chain was sequenced during a study of human T cells and chemical hapten exposure. Across the whole study: In the sensitization step, 2% DPC was placed on about 2 cm by about 2 cm of upper inner arm skin. Study-wide results and limits: Versus controls, significantly more large CDR3 similarity clusters arose from expanded TCRs.

V dropped 1 base and J dropped 6 bases, with 10 bases sitting between them. Germline lookup yields CDR1 LGHDT and CDR2 YNNKEL (reference sequence). The CDR3 covers 15 residues. Time point here: patch test 3, about 24 weeks after DPC sensitization. Treatment here: therapeutic diphenylcyclopropenone sensitization with weekly scalp DPC. Suited to DPC and affected by alopecia, the donors ranged from 18 to 70 years old. This clonotype was observed many times. No antigen is known for it. Unique molecular identifiers were linked by the library to individual cDNA molecules. MiXCR was run by TCRdb on the RACE reads, yielding one entry per CDR3 protein. The table shows about 58,000 distinct CDR3 sequences, with roughly 12% occurring only once.

The specimen was whole blood, collected in connection with sensitization to the hapten diphenylcyclopropenone (DPC). This sequence joins TRBV3-1 and TRBJ1-6, with D possibly matching TRBD1 (5 bases). This sequence originates from a man aged 30-40 years with alopecia areata. Some clones in this sample may be carry-over from other donors' samples. The CDR3 nucleotides are TGTGCCAGCAGCCAAGGGTCGGGGACTAATTCACCCCTCCACTTT. This sequence encodes CASSQGSGTNSPLHF.